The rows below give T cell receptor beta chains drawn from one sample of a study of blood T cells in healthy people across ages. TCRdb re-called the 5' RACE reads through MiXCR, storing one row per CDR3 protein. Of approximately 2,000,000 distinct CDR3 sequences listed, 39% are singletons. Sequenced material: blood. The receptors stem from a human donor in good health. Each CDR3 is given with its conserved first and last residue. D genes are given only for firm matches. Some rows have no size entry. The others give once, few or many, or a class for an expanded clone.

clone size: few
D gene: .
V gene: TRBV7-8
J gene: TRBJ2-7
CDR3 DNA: TGTGCCAGCAGCTTAGTGCCAGGCGCCGAGCAGTACTTC
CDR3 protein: CASSLVPGAEQYF

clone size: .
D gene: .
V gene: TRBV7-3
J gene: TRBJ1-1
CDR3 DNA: TGTGCCAGCAGCGAAAACCCAGGGTTCTCCCAAGCTTTCTTT
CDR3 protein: CASSENPGFSQAFF

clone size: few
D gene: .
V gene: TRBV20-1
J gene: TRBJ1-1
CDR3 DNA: TGCAGTGCTAGTAATAGGGAGGAAGCTTTCTTT
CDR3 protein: CSASNREEAFF

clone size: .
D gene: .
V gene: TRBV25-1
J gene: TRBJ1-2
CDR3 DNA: TGTGTCAGCAGTGCCGATCCGCGTGGGGGCTACACCTTC
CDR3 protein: CVSSADPRGGYTF

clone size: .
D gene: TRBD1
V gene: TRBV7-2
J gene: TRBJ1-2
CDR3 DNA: TGTGCCAGCAGCTCGGGACAGGGGGTGGGGAACTATGGCTACACCTTC
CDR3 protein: CASSSGQGVGNYGYTF

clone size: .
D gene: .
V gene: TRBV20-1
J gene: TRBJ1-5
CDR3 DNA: TGCAGTGCCCATACCCCCGGCATTGGGCAGCCCCAGCATTTT
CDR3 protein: CSAHTPGIGQPQHF

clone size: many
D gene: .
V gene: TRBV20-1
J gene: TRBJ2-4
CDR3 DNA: TGCAGTGCCCAACAAGGGGTAGCCAAAAACATTCAGTACTTC
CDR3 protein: CSAQQGVAKNIQYF

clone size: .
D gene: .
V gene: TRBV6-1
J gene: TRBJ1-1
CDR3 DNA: TGTGCCAGCAGTGCGGCGGGGCCCCTGAACACTGAAGCTTTCTTT
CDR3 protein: CASSAAGPLNTEAFF

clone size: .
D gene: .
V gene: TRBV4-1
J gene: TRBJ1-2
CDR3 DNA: TGCGCCAGCAGCCAAGATTGGGAGGAGTATGGCTACACCTTC
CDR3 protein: CASSQDWEEYGYTF

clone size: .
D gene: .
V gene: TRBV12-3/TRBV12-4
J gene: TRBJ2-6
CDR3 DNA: TGTGCCAGCAGCCCACGTGAGGGGGTAGCTGGGGCCAACGTCCTGACTTTC
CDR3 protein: CASSPREGVAGANVLTF

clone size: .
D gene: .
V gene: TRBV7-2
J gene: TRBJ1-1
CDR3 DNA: TGTGCCAGCAGCGGTGGGGACCGCACCAAGGCTTTCTTT
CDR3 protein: CASSGGDRTKAFF

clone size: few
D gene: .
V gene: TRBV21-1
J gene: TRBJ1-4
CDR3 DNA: TGTGCCACCGACAGGGGAGATCTCGAAAAACTGTTTTTT
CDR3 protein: CATDRGDLEKLFF

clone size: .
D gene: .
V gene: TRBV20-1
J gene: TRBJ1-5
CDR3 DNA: TGCAGTGCTCGTGCCCCGTGGGGGTTTAGCAATCAGCCCCAGCATTTT
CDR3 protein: CSARAPWGFSNQPQHF

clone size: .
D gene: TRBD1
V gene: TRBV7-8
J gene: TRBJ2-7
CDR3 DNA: TGTGCCAGCAGCATATCGACAGGGGGCTACGAGCAGTACTTC
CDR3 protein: CASSISTGGYEQYF

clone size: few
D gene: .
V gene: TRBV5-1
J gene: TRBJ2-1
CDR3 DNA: TGCGCCAGCAGCTTGGATGGGGGGCCACGGAATGAGCAGTTCTTC
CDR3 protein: CASSLDGGPRNEQFF

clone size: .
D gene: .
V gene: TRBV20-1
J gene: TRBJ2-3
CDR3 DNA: TGCAGTGCTAGAGTTCTAGGAGCGCAGAGCACAGATACGCAGTATTTT
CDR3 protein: CSARVLGAQSTDTQYF

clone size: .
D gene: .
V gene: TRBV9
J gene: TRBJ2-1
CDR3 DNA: TGTGCCAGCAGCGTAGTCGGTAAGGATGAGCAGTTCTTC
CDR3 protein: CASSVVGKDEQFF

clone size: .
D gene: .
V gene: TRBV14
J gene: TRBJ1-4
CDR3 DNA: TGTGCCAGCAGCCTAAAAATTGCAACTAATGAAAAACTGTTTTTT
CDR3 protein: CASSLKIATNEKLFF

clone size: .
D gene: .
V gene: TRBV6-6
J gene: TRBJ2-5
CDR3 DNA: TGTGCCAGCAGTTACTCGAGGGGCATGGAGACCCAGTACTTC
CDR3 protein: CASSYSRGMETQYF

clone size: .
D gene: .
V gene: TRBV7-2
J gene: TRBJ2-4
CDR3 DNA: TGTGCCAGTAGTGGGGACGGAGCGGCCAAAAACATTCAGTACTTC
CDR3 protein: CASSGDGAAKNIQYF

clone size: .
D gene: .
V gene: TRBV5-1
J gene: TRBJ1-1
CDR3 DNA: TGCGCCAGCTCAGGGCAAGGGGTCACTGAAGCTTTCTTT
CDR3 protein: CASSGQGVTEAFF

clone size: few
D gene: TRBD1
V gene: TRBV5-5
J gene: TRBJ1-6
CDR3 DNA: TGTGCCAGCAGCTTGGGGACAGGGAGTTATAATTCACCCCTCCACTTT
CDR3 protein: CASSLGTGSYNSPLHF

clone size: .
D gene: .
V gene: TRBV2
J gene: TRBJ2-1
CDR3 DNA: TGTGCCAGCAGTGAAAACCTTTACAATGAGCAGTTCTTC
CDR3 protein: CASSENLYNEQFF

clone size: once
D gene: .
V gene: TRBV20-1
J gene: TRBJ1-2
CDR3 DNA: TGCAGTGCTGCCATAGCCGCTAACTATGGCTACACCTTC
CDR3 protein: CSAAIAANYGYTF

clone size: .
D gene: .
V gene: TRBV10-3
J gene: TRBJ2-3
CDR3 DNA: TGTGCCATCAGTGAGTCGAGTCCAGACACAGATGCGCAGTATTTT
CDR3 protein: CAISESSPDTDAQYF

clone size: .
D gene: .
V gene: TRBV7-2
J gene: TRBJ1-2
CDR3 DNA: TGTGCCAGCAGCCTGAACCGGCCGCGCCCCTGGAGGGACTATGGCTACACCTTC
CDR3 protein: CASSLNRPRPWRDYGYTF

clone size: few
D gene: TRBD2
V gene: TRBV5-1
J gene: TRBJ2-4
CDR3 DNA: TGCGCCAGCAGCTTGGAGGTGGGACTAGTGAACATTCAGTGCTTC
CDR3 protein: CASSLEVGLVNIQCF